Sequencing of this T cell receptor beta chain was carried out in a study of shared clonotypes between healthy human individuals. Study conclusions and caveats: Naive CD4 clonotypes overlapped across a handful of donors at roughly 5%. Among non-shared clonotypes, generation probabilities were lower than among those shared by all four donors.

The CDR3 covers 15 residues. V gave up 0 bases and J gave up 1 base, with 7 bases separating them. CDR1 is SGHRS and CDR2 is YFSETQ in the germline V gene. The protocol was immunoSEQ multiplex PCR, while the TCRdb copy is restricted to in-frame clones and leaves out a portion. The sample records about 1 million clones, about 77% being singletons. For this clone: Its antigen is undetermined. This sample includes further DNA sequences coding for the same CDR3.

The receptor's source is a man between 18 and 29 years old in good health. Material for sequencing was memory CD4+ T cells sorted from blood. Subset specified: CD45RA-negative fraction. The chain couples TRBV5-1 to TRBJ2-2; D not certain. DNA of the CDR3: TGCGCCAGCAGCTTGGATGTCGGGAACACCGGGGAGCTGTTTTTT. Encoded protein: CASSLDVGNTGELFF.